This T cell receptor beta chain emerged from a study of circulating tumor DNA in untreated peripheral T-cell lymphoma. This CDR3 has 15 residues. With 2 bases removed from V and 4 bases from J, the gap between germline ends came to 11 bases. The germline V gene encodes CDR1 MNHGY and CDR2 SAAAGT. Clones were sequenced by immunoSEQ multiplex PCR, and TCRdb holds only the in-frame ones, with some missing. Of 900 to 1,400 clones listed, approximately 82% are singletons. The sample consisted of tumor tissue. V and J are TRBV6-8 and TRBJ1-4, with D possibly TRBD1 on 6 matching bases. The clonotype originates from a human donor with peripheral T-cell lymphoma. For the CDR3, the DNA is TGTGCCAGCAGTTACAGGACAGCCCATAATGAAAAACTGTTTTTT. It translates to CASSYRTAHNEKLFF.